This paragraph covers one TCR beta chain sequence. The method was immunoSEQ multiplex PCR; TCRdb's version includes in-frame clones alone and lacks a portion of them. The repertoire holds around 69,000 clones, over 75% seen once, with roughly 5.7% in the top ten. The data were taken from a study of T cell changes during pregnancy in multiple sclerosis. V shed 7 bases, J shed 3 bases, and the junction held 8 bases outside the gene matches. The CDR3 has 13 amino acids. Germline CDR1 is SQVTM and CDR2 is ANQGSEA. The gene calls are TRBV29-1 and TRBJ2-7; 8 bases are shared with TRBD1. This TCR was sampled from a female donor with multiple sclerosis, enrolled in a pregnancy study. The sample here was CD8+ T cells from peripheral blood mononuclear cells, taken before pregnancy. CDR3 sequence: CSARSGTGYEQYF. CDR3 sequence (DNA): TGCAGCGCCAGATCCGGGACAGGCTACGAGCAGTACTTC.